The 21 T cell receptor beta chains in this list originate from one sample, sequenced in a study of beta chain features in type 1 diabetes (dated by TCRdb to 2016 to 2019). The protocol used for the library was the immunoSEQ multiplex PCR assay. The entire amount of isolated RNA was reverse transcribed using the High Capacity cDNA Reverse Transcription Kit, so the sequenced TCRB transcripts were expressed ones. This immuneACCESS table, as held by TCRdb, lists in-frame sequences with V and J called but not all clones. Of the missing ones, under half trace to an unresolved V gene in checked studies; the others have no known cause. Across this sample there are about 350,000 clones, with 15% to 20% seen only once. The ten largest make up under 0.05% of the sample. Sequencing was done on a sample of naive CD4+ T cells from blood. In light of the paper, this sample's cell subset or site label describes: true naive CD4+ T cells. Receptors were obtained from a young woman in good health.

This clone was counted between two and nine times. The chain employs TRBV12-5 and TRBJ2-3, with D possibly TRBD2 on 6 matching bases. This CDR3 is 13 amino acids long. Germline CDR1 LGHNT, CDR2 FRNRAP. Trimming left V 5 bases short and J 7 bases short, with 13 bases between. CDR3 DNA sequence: TGTGCTAGTGGTCCCCCTGCGGGAAATACGCAGTATTTT. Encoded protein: CASGPPAGNTQYF. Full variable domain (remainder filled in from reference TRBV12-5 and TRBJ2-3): DARVTQTPRHKVTEMGQEVTMRCQPILGHNTVFWYRQTMMQGLELLAYFRNRAPLDDSGMPKDRFSAEMPDATLATLKIQPSEPRDSAVYFCASGPPAGNTQYFGPGTRLTVL.

CDR3 in amino acids: CASKDRENTEAFF. In DNA form, the CDR3 reads TGTGCCAGCAAAGACAGGGAGAACACTGAAGCTTTCTTT. V usage is TRBV2 and J usage is TRBJ1-1; 7 nucleotides line up with TRBD1. The CDR3 is 13 residues long. The junction had 3 bases not matched to a gene; V was cut back by 7 bases and J by 1 base. Looked up from germline, CDR1 is SNHLY and CDR2 is FYNNEI. Complete variable domain (other parts from reference TRBV2 and TRBJ1-1): EPEVTQTPSHQVTQMGQEVILRCVPISNHLYFYWYRQILGQKVEFLVSFYNNEISEKSEIFDDQFSVERPDGSNFTLKIRSTKLEDSAMYFCASKDRENTEAFFGQGTRLTVV.

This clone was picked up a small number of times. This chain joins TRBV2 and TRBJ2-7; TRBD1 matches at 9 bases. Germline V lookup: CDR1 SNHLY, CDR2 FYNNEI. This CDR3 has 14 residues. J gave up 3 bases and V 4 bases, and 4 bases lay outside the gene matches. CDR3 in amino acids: CASSAWGQGYEQYF. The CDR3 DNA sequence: TGTGCCAGCAGTGCCTGGGGACAGGGCTACGAGCAGTACTTC.

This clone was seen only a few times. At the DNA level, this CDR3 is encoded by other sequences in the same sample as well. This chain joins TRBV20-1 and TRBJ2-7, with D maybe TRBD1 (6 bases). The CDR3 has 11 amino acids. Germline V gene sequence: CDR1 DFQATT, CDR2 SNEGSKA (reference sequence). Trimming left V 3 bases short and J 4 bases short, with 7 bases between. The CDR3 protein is CSASTGYEQYF. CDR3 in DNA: TGCAGTGCTAGTACAGGGTACGAGCAGTACTTC.

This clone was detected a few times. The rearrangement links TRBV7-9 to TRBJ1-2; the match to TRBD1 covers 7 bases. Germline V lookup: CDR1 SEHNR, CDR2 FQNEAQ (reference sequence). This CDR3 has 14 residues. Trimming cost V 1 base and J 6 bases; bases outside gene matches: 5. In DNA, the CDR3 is TGTGCCAGCAGCTTAGGACAGGGTGAGGATGGCTACACCTTC. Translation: CASSLGQGEDGYTF. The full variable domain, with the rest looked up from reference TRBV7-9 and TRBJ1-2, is DTGVSQNPRHKITKRGQNVTFRCDPISEHNRLYWYRQTLGQGPEFLTYFQNEAQLEKSRLLSDRFSAERPKGSFSTLEIQRTEQGDSAMYLCASSLGQGEDGYTFGSGTRLTVV.

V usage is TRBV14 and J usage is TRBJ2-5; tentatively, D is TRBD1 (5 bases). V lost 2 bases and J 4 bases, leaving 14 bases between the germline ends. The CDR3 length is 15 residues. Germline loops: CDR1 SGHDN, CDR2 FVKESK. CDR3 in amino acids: CASSQIVQEIETQYF. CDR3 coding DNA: TGTGCCAGCAGCCAAATCGTACAGGAAATAGAGACCCAGTACTTC.

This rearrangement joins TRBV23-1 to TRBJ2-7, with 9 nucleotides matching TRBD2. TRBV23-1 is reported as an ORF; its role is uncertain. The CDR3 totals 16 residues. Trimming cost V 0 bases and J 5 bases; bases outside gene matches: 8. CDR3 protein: CASSQSIAGEVDEQYF. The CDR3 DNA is TGCGCCAGCAGTCAATCGATAGCGGGAGAGGTAGACGAGCAGTACTTC.

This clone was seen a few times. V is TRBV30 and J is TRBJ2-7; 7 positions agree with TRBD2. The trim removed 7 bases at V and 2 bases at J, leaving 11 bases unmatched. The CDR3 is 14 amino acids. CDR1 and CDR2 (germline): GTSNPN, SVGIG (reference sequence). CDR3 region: CASQRAGQAYEQYF. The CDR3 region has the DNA TGTGCCTCCCAGAGAGCGGGGCAGGCCTACGAGCAGTACTTC.

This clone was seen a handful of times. CDR3 nucleotides: TGTGCCAGTAGTAGCTACACCGGGACAGGGGAAGAGACCCAGTACTTC. As protein: CASSSYTGTGEETQYF. The V call is TRBV19, the J call TRBJ2-5; 10 positions match TRBD1. The germline V gene encodes CDR1 LNHDA and CDR2 SQIVND (reference sequence). V trimming: 4 bases; J trimming: 3 bases; junction bases outside the gene matches: 8. The CDR3 runs 16 residues. Full variable domain (remainder filled in from reference TRBV19 and TRBJ2-5): DGGITQSPKYLFRKEGQNVTLSCEQNLNHDAMYWYRQDPGQGLRLIYYSQIVNDFQKGDIAEGYSVSREKKESFPLTVTSAQKNPTAFYLCASSSYTGTGEETQYFGPGTRLLVL.

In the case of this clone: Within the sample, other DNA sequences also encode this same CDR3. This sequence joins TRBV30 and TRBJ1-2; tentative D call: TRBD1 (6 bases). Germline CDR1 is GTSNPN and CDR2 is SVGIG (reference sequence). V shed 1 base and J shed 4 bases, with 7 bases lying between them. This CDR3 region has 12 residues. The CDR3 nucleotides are TGTGCCTGGAGTGAAGGGGGCTATGGCTACACCTTC. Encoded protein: CAWSEGGYGYTF.

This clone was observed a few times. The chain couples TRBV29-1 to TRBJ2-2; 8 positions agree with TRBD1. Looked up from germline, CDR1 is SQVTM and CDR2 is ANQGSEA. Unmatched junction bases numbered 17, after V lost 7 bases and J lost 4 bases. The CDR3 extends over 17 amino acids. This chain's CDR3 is CSARGGTGYLSTGELFF. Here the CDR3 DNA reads TGCAGCGCCCGAGGTGGGACAGGCTATCTTTCCACCGGGGAGCTGTTTTTT.

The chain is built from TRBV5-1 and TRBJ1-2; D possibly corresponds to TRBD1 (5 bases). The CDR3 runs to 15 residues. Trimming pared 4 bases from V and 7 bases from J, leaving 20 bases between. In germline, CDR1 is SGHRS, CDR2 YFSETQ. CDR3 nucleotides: TGCGCCAGCAGCACCGAGACCAGGGTGTCAGGTGGCTACACCTTC. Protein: CASSTETRVSGGYTF.

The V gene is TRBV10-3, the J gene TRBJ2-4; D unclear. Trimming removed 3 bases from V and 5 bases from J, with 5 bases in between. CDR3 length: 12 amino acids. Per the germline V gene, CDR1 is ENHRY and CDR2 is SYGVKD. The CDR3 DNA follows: TGTGCCATCAGTGAACGGGAAAACATTCAGTACTTC. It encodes CAISERENIQYF.

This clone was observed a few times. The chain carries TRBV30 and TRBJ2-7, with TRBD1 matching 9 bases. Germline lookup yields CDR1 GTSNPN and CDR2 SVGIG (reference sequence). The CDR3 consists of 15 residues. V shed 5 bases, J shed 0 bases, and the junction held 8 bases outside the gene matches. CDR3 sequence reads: CAWDKGQGISYEQYF. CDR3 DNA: TGTGCCTGGGATAAGGGACAGGGCATCTCCTACGAGCAGTACTTC.

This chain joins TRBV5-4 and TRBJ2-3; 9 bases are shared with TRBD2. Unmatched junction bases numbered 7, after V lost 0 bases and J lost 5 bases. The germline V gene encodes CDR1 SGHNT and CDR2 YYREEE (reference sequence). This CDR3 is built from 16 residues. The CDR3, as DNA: TGTGCCAGCAGCTTGGTGCTAGCGGGACCGGGAGATACGCAGTATTTT. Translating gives CASSLVLAGPGDTQYF.

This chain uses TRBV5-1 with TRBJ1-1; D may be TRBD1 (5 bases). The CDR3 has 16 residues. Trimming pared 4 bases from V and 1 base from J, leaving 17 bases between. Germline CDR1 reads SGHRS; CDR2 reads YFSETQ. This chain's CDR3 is CASSARGDSPNTEAFF. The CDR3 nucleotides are TGCGCCAGCAGCGCCCGAGGGGACTCCCCGAACACTGAAGCTTTCTTT.

CDR3 DNA: TGTGCCAGCAGCCGACCGGGACTAAACGACAATGAGCAGTTCTTC. Translating it yields CASSRPGLNDNEQFF. The chain recombines TRBV4-2 with TRBJ2-1; 7 positions agree with TRBD2. V was clipped by 4 bases and J by 5 bases; unmatched bases: 8. This CDR3 contains 15 residues. The germline gives CDR1 LGHNA, CDR2 YNFKEQ.

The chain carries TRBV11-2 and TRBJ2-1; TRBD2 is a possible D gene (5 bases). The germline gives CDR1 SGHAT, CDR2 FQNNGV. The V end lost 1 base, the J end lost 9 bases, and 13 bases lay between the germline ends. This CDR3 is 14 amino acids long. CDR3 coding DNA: TGTGCCAGCAGCTTAGCGAGGGTCGTTGGTGAGCAGTTCTTC. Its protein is CASSLARVVGEQFF.

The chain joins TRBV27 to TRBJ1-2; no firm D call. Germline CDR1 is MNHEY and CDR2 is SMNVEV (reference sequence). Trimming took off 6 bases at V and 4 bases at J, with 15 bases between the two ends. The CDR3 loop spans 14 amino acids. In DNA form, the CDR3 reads TGTGCCAGCAGGTCTGGGAGGCGGGGCTATGGCTACACCTTC. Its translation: CASRSGRRGYGYTF.

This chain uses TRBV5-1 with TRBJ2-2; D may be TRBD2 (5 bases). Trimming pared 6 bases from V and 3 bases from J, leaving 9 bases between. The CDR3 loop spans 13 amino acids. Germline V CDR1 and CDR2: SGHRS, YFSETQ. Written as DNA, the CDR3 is TGCGCCAGCAATCCGGGGTACACCGGGGAGCTGTTTTTT. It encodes CASNPGYTGELFF.

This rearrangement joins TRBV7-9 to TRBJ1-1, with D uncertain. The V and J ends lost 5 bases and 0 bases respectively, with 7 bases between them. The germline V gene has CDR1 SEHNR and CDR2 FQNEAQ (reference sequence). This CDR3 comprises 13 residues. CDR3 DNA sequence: TGTGCCAGCAGCCCCCAGATGAACACTGAAGCTTTCTTT. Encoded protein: CASSPQMNTEAFF.